The 28 T cell receptor beta chains below come from one sample, sequenced in a study of blood T cell repertoires in COVID-19. Some clones are missing from TCRdb's copy, which holds only in-frame ones; the method was immunoSEQ multiplex PCR. The sample holds 200,000 to 300,000 clones, approximately 86% seen once. Sequenced: peripheral blood. All receptors derive from a woman in her sixties who had recovered from COVID-19.

The chain has TRBV25-1 and TRBJ2-7; D unresolved. The CDR3 is 12 residues long. The ends were cut back, 6 bases at V and 4 bases at J, with 10 bases in the middle. In germline, CDR1 is MGHDK, CDR2 SYGVNS. The CDR3 region has the DNA TGTGCCAGCAGCTATGATGTGTACGAGCAGTACTTC. This translates into CASSYDVYEQYF.

The J gene is TRBJ2-7, the V gene TRBV6-2 or TRBV6-3; tentative D call: TRBD1 (5 bases). Germline assignment: CDR1 MNHEY and CDR2 SVGEGT. The CDR3 is 12 residues long. Trimming left V 3 bases short and J 5 bases short, with 8 bases between. CDR3 sequence reads: CASSYFRDEQYF. CDR3 DNA sequence: TGTGCCAGCAGTTATTTCAGGGACGAGCAGTACTTC.

The V and J genes are TRBV7-9 and TRBJ1-6; D is unclear. The V end was cut by 10 bases, the J end by 1 base, with 11 bases between. This CDR3 contains 14 residues. From germline, CDR1 is SEHNR and CDR2 FQNEAQ (reference sequence). CDR3 sequence: CATHPGSYNSPLHF. The CDR3 DNA sequence: TGTGCCACCCACCCGGGTTCCTATAATTCACCCCTCCACTTT.

The chain couples TRBV24-1 to TRBJ2-5, with D unclear. Deletions cut 3 bases from V and 4 bases from J, with 8 bases between. This CDR3 comprises 13 residues. The germline gives CDR1 KGHDR, CDR2 SFDVKD. Written as DNA, the CDR3 is TGTGCCACCAGTGATCCCAACGGAGAGACCCAGTACTTC. This gives the protein CATSDPNGETQYF.

This chain connects TRBV18 to TRBJ1-5; 7 bases are a match to TRBD1. From germline, CDR1 is KGHSH and CDR2 LQKENI. Unmatched junction bases numbered 0, after V lost 1 base and J lost 3 bases. The CDR3 runs to 14 residues. DNA for the CDR3: TGTGCCAGCTCACCACAGGGGGCCAATCAGCCCCAGCATTTT. Protein: CASSPQGANQPQHF.

The chain combines TRBV20-1 with TRBJ1-2; TRBD1 matches 7 bases. In germline, CDR1 is DFQATT, CDR2 SNEGSKA (reference sequence). The CDR3 runs 12 residues. Trimming removed 3 bases from V and 11 bases from J; junction bases left unmatched: 9. CDR3 nucleotide sequence: TGCAGTGCTAGTAATGGGGACAGAGGATACACCTTC. It encodes CSASNGDRGYTF.

Worth noting for this clone: The junction departs from germline at one end; a sequencing error may be responsible. This rearrangement joins TRBV7-2 to TRBJ2-7; 9 nucleotides line up with TRBD2. Germline CDR1 is SGHTA and CDR2 is FQGNSA. There are 11 residues in the CDR3. CDR3 region: CASGILGLAHF. The CDR3 nucleotides read TGTGCCAGCGGGATCCTTGGACTAGCGCACTTC.

The chain carries TRBV7-9 and TRBJ2-7, with D possibly being TRBD2 (5 bases). Deletions cut 2 bases from V and 2 bases from J, with 10 bases between. The CDR3 covers 14 residues. From germline, CDR1 is SEHNR and CDR2 FQNEAQ (reference sequence). In DNA, the CDR3 is TGTGCCAGCAGCTTAAGGTCGGGAACCTACGAGCAGTACTTC. It specifies CASSLRSGTYEQYF.

This clone was picked up a small number of times. The chain employs TRBV3-1 (or the pseudogene TRBV3-2) and TRBJ2-7, with TRBD1 matching 8 bases. J lost 1 base, V lost 4 bases, and 6 bases had no gene match. CDR1 and CDR2 (germline): LGHDT, YNNKEL (reference sequence). The CDR3 contains 15 residues. Written as DNA, the CDR3 is TGTGCCAGCAGCCCCAGGGACAGGAGATCCTACGAGCAGTACTTC. Protein: CASSPRDRRSYEQYF.

The chain links TRBV28 to TRBJ1-1, with a tentative D call TRBD1 (6 bases). CDR3 length: 14 residues. The V and J ends lost 6 bases and 1 base respectively, with 12 bases between them. Per germline, CDR1 MDHEN and CDR2 SYDVKM. CDR3 sequence (DNA): TGTGCCAGCAGACACAGGGAAAGGAACACTGAAGCTTTCTTT. Translating gives CASRHRERNTEAFF. Full variable domain (missing parts from reference TRBV28 and TRBJ1-1): DVKVTQSSRYLVKRTGEKVFLECVQDMDHENMFWYRQDPGLGLRLIYFSYDVKMKEKGDIPEGYSVSREKKERFSLILESASTNQTSMYLCASRHRERNTEAFFGQGTRLTVV.

This clone was observed a few times. This chain joins TRBV27 and TRBJ1-6, with D uncertain. V was pared by 5 bases and J by 7 bases, with 3 bases between. This CDR3 is 11 amino acids long. Germline CDR1 MNHEY, CDR2 SMNVEV (reference sequence). CDR3 amino acids: CASSSNSPLHF. The CDR3 bases are TGTGCCAGCAGTAGCAATTCACCCCTCCACTTT.

V is TRBV9 and J is TRBJ2-2, with D tentatively TRBD1 (6 bases). The V and J ends lost 3 bases and 0 bases respectively, with 12 bases between them. Germline V gives CDR1 SGDLS, CDR2 YYNGEE. The CDR3 length is 16 residues. The CDR3 loop reads CASSASQGANTGELFF. As DNA, the CDR3 is TGTGCCAGCAGCGCCTCACAGGGAGCGAACACCGGGGAGCTGTTTTTT.

This chain uses TRBV9 with TRBJ1-1, with D possibly TRBD1 on 5 matching bases. Looked up from germline, CDR1 is SGDLS and CDR2 is YYNGEE. This CDR3 has 13 amino acids. V was shortened by 0 bases and J by 7 bases, with 10 bases between the two germline ends. The CDR3 bases are TGTGCCAGCAGCGTAGGGGGACTGGGTGAAGCTTTCTTT. Translation gives CASSVGGLGEAFF. Combining the CDR3 with reference TRBV9 and TRBJ1-1 gives the whole variable domain DSGVTQTPKHLITATGQRVTLRCSPRSGDLSVYWYQQSLDQGLQFLIQYYNGEERAKGNILERFSAQQFPDLHSELNLSSLELGDSALYFCASSVGGLGEAFFGQGTRLTVV.

The chain recombines TRBV7-2 with TRBJ1-3; D remains ambiguous. Looked up from germline, CDR1 is SGHTA and CDR2 is FQGNSA. The CDR3 length is 14 residues. Trimming took off 5 bases at V and 4 bases at J, with 12 bases between the two ends. CDR3 region: CASSPGIVGNTIYF. In DNA form, the CDR3 reads TGTGCCAGCAGCCCCGGGATCGTGGGAAACACCATATATTTT.

The chain joins TRBV18 to TRBJ1-1; possible D gene TRBD1, 6 bases. CDR1 and CDR2 (germline): KGHSH, LQKENI. The CDR3 consists of 15 residues. V lost 5 bases, J lost 5 bases, and 18 bases lay in between. CDR3 nucleotides: TGTGCCAGCTCAACCCTCAAACAGGGAGGGACTGAAGCTTTCTTT. Translating it yields CASSTLKQGGTEAFF.

This chain connects TRBV6-5 to TRBJ2-2; 11 nucleotides agree with TRBD2. The V gene's germline CDR1 is MNHEY and CDR2 SVGAGI. This CDR3 is 16 amino acids long. V shed 3 bases and J 3 bases; nucleotides not matched to a gene: 3. The CDR3 is CASSYLAGGYTGELFF. CDR3 nucleotide sequence: TGTGCCAGCAGTTATCTAGCGGGGGGATACACCGGGGAGCTGTTTTTT.

The CDR3 sequence: CASRPTGAPYNEQFF. The CDR3 nucleotides are TGTGCCAGTAGACCCACAGGGGCACCCTACAATGAGCAGTTCTTC. V is TRBV19 and J is TRBJ2-1; TRBD1 matches at 7 bases. Germline loops: CDR1 LNHDA, CDR2 SQIVND (reference sequence). The CDR3 is made up of 15 amino acids. Germline trimming cut 6 bases from V and 2 bases from J; bases unmatched to any gene: 7.

The J gene is TRBJ2-5, the V gene TRBV5-1; 10 bases fit TRBD1. The germline CDR1 and CDR2 sequences are SGHRS and YFSETQ. Unmatched junction bases numbered 3, after V lost 2 bases and J lost 2 bases. The CDR3 runs 15 residues. CDR3 DNA sequence: TGCGCCAGCAGCTTCCGGGACAGGGGTCAAGAGACCCAGTACTTC. Translating gives CASSFRDRGQETQYF.

The chain recombines TRBV5-6 with TRBJ2-1; 7 nucleotides agree with TRBD1. The V segment lost 7 bases and the J segment 0 bases; nucleotides outside the gene matches: 4. The CDR3 contains 14 residues. The germline gives CDR1 SGHDT, CDR2 YYEEEE. In nucleotides, the CDR3 is TGTGCCAGCGGGCCAGGGGGCTCCTACAATGAGCAGTTCTTC. It specifies CASGPGGSYNEQFF.

V usage is TRBV7-8 and J usage is TRBJ1-2, with D uncertain. Germline CDR1 reads SGHVS; CDR2 reads FQNEAQ. The CDR3 runs to 15 residues. Between the trimmed V and J ends, which lost 3 bases and 7 bases, there was a span of 18 bases. CDR3 amino acids: CASSFRGVQRGGYTF. The CDR3 DNA reads TGTGCCAGCAGCTTTCGCGGGGTGCAGCGTGGTGGCTACACCTTC.

Only one count was recorded for this clone. The chain employs TRBV5-6 and TRBJ1-2, with D perhaps matching TRBD1 (6 bases). V was shortened by 4 bases and J by 0 bases, with 16 bases between the two germline ends. Germline assignment: CDR1 SGHDT and CDR2 YYEEEE. CDR3 length: 16 residues. CDR3 DNA sequence: TGTGCCAGCAGCCAAATAACAGGGTTCTCTAACTATGGCTACACCTTC. Translation gives CASSQITGFSNYGYTF. Combining the CDR3 with reference TRBV5-6 and TRBJ1-2 gives the whole variable domain DAGVTQSPTHLIKTRGQQVTLRCSPKSGHDTVSWYQQALGQGPQFIFQYYEEEERQRGNFPDRFSGHQFPNYSSELNVNALLLGDSALYLCASSQITGFSNYGYTFGSGTRLTVV.

The chain has TRBV7-2 and TRBJ2-2, with a possible D match to TRBD2 (5 bases). The CDR3 covers 15 residues. Germline V gene sequence: CDR1 SGHTA, CDR2 FQGNSA. Trimming left V 5 bases short and J 2 bases short, with 12 bases between. CDR3 DNA: TGTGCCAGCAGCGTTGGAGGAGCTAACACCGGGGAGCTGTTTTTT. It encodes CASSVGGANTGELFF.

The chain carries TRBV4-1 and TRBJ2-3; 11 positions agree with TRBD1. The V gene's germline CDR1 is MGHRA and CDR2 YSYEKL. Losses at the gene ends were 4 bases for V and 4 bases for J; bases not matched to a gene: 7. This CDR3 region has 16 residues. As DNA, the CDR3 is TGCGCCAGCAGCCCGCGTCCGGGACAGGGGGCAGATACGCAGTATTTT. It is translated as CASSPRPGQGADTQYF.

The rearrangement joins TRBV13 to TRBJ2-3, with a tentative D call TRBD2 (6 bases). Germline CDR1 and CDR2: PRHDT and FYEKMQ (reference sequence). V lost 3 bases to trimming and J lost 1 base, with 23 bases between them. The CDR3 spans 19 residues. CDR3 sequence: CASSFLPRSVSGGTDTQYF. CDR3 DNA sequence: TGTGCCAGCAGCTTTCTACCCCGATCAGTTTCGGGGGGCACAGATACGCAGTATTTT.

This clone was picked up one time. The chain has TRBV27 and TRBJ2-2; TRBD2 matches at 12 bases. Germline CDR1 MNHEY, CDR2 SMNVEV (reference sequence). The CDR3 consists of 15 residues. J was trimmed by 7 bases and V by 6 bases; bases with no gene match: 6. This CDR3 is CASRLSSGGGGELFF. As DNA, the CDR3 is TGTGCCAGCAGGCTATCTAGCGGGGGGGGCGGGGAGCTGTTTTTT.

This clone was detected a few times. The chain carries TRBV10-3 and TRBJ1-5; the D is unclear. The ends were cut back, 6 bases at V and 0 bases at J, with 9 bases in the middle. Germline V gives CDR1 ENHRY, CDR2 SYGVKD. The CDR3 contains 14 residues. CDR3 bases: TGTGCCATCAGATTCATCTATAGCAATCAGCCCCAGCATTTT. This encodes CAIRFIYSNQPQHF.

In DNA form, the CDR3 reads TGTGCCAGCAGCTTAATGGCGCAGCGGGGGGTCGAGACCCAGTACTTC. As protein: CASSLMAQRGVETQYF. The chain carries TRBV7-6 and TRBJ2-5; 9 nucleotides align to TRBD2. V was clipped by 2 bases and J by 5 bases; unmatched bases: 9. The CDR3 totals 16 residues. CDR1 SGHVS and CDR2 FNYEAQ come from the germline V gene.

The chain uses TRBV10-3 and TRBJ1-4; tentative D call: TRBD1 (5 bases). Germline V gives CDR1 ENHRY, CDR2 SYGVKD. The CDR3 length is 15 residues. The V end was cut by 0 bases, the J end by 8 bases, with 13 bases between. CDR3 DNA: TGTGCCATCAGTGAGTCGGGGGGAACTAGGGAAAAACTGTTTTTT. It specifies CAISESGGTREKLFF.